These 19 T cell receptor beta chains were all obtained from the same sample, sequenced in a study of shared clonotypes between healthy human individuals. Method: immunoSEQ multiplex PCR; TCRdb's copy keeps in-frame clones and lacks some. The sample records around 2.5 million clones, 90% to 95% being singletons. The sequenced sample was naive CD4+ T cells from PBMCs. This sample's subset: CD45RA+ positively selected. The receptors come from a man younger than 35 in good health. Some clones in this sample may be carry-over from other donors' samples.

The chain combines TRBV28 with TRBJ2-7; 10 positions agree with TRBD1. The germline V gene has CDR1 MDHEN and CDR2 SYDVKM. Losses at the gene ends were 5 bases for V and 2 bases for J; bases not matched to a gene: 12. The CDR3 is 17 amino acids. The CDR3 bases are TGTGCCAGCAGTCCACGGGAAGACAGGGGGCGAGCCTACGAGCAGTACTTC. This codes for CASSPREDRGRAYEQYF.

This clone has a single count. CDR3 residues: CASSHQKYEQYF. The CDR3 nucleotides read TGTGCCAGCAGTCATCAGAAATACGAGCAGTACTTC. This sequence joins TRBV28 and TRBJ2-7; D unclear. This CDR3 is built from 12 residues. V was trimmed by 5 bases and J by 4 bases, leaving 9 bases between them. The germline V gene has CDR1 MDHEN and CDR2 SYDVKM.

The chain is built from TRBV11-2 and TRBJ2-1; 8 positions match TRBD2. In germline, CDR1 is SGHAT, CDR2 FQNNGV. The CDR3 runs 18 residues. The V gene end was trimmed by 3 bases and the J gene end by 8 bases; junction bases not matched to a gene: 18. The CDR3 DNA follows: TGTGCCAGCAGCTTCGTGGTCCGTAGCGGGAAGGTAGACCATGAGCAGTTCTTC. It translates to CASSFVVRSGKVDHEQFF.

About this clone: Sequence at one end of the junction differs from germline and may be a read error. The V and J genes are TRBV27 and TRBJ2-1; D is possibly TRBD1 (6 bases). CDR1 MNHEY and CDR2 SMNVEV come from the germline V gene (reference sequence). This CDR3 comprises 15 residues. The CDR3 here is CASIQDRFSNNEQFF. The CDR3 nucleotides are TGTGCCAGCATCCAAGACAGGTTCTCCAACAATGAGCAGTTCTTC.

The CDR3 DNA reads TGTGCCAGCAGCTTAAGGTCAACAGGGTACCCAGATACGCAGTATTTT. The encoded protein is CASSLRSTGYPDTQYF. V gene TRBV7-3 combines with J gene TRBJ2-3; D perhaps matches TRBD1 (6 bases). Germline assignment: CDR1 SGHTA and CDR2 FQGTGA. The CDR3 is 16 residues long. V dropped 1 base and J dropped 4 bases, with 15 bases sitting between them.

The chain couples TRBV11-2 to TRBJ2-7; D is possibly TRBD1 (6 bases). Germline V lookup: CDR1 SGHAT, CDR2 FQNNGV. The V gene lost 7 bases and the J gene lost 2 bases, with 15 bases spanning the gap. There are 14 residues in the CDR3. The CDR3 DNA sequence: TGTGCCAGCACCCAAGCAACAGGGACCTACGAGCAGTACTTC. This encodes CASTQATGTYEQYF.

The chain recombines TRBV7-2 with TRBJ2-3; D is unresolved. This CDR3 has 14 amino acids. Between the trimmed V and J ends, which lost 0 bases and 5 bases, there was a span of 9 bases. Germline V gene sequence: CDR1 SGHTA, CDR2 FQGNSA. The CDR3 DNA reads as TGTGCCAGCAGCTTAGCCGCCTCGGGAGATACGCAGTATTTT. As protein: CASSLAASGDTQYF.

The CDR3 bases are TGCGCCAGCAGCGGGATGGGGATGAACACTGAAGCTTTCTTT. This encodes CASSGMGMNTEAFF. This sequence joins TRBV5-1 and TRBJ1-1; D not certain. Germline CDR1 SGHRS, CDR2 YFSETQ. The CDR3 has 14 residues. Trimming removed 4 bases at V and 0 bases at J, with 10 bases between.

The chain carries TRBV25-1 and TRBJ2-6; D gene uncertain. Germline assignment: CDR1 MGHDK and CDR2 SYGVNS. V lost 4 bases and J 0 bases, leaving 10 bases between the germline ends. CDR3 length: 16 residues. Here the CDR3 reads CASSVERTSGANVLTF. CDR3 DNA sequence: TGTGCCAGCAGTGTCGAAAGGACCTCTGGGGCCAACGTCCTGACTTTC.

The chain links TRBV30 to TRBJ2-3, with a possible D match to TRBD2 (5 bases). Germline CDR1 GTSNPN, CDR2 SVGIG (reference sequence). Trimming shortened V by 1 base and J by 11 bases, and 16 bases separated the two germline ends. The CDR3 length is 13 residues. The CDR3 nucleotides read TGTGCCTGGAGTGCCGGTGTGGGAGTTGGGCAGTATTTT. Amino acid sequence: CAWSAGVGVGQYF.

This clone was detected only once. The chain joins TRBV5-4 to TRBJ2-7; D might be TRBD1 (6 bases). V was trimmed by 4 bases and J by 7 bases, leaving 18 bases between them. Germline V lookup: CDR1 SGHNT, CDR2 YYREEE (reference sequence). The CDR3 has 14 amino acids. The CDR3 nucleotides read TGTGCCAGCAGCGTAGGACAGTTTAAAGTGGAGCAGTACTTC. Its protein product is CASSVGQFKVEQYF.

The sample holds a few counts of this clone. J is TRBJ1-1 and V is TRBV2; D is possibly TRBD1 (5 bases). The CDR3 has 13 residues. The germline CDR1 and CDR2 sequences are SNHLY and FYNNEI. V lost 2 bases to trimming and J lost 5 bases, with 9 bases between them. CDR3 DNA: TGTGCCAGCAGTGAACAGGGAAGGACTGAAGCTTTCTTT. The encoded protein is CASSEQGRTEAFF.

The gene calls are TRBV5-4 and TRBJ1-1, with unresolved D. V lost 2 bases and J 1 base, leaving 9 bases between the germline ends. Germline V gene sequence: CDR1 SGHNT, CDR2 YYREEE (reference sequence). The CDR3 has 14 residues. The CDR3 sequence is CASSFQNPNTEAFF. The CDR3 nucleotides are TGTGCCAGCAGCTTTCAGAACCCGAACACTGAAGCTTTCTTT.

The genes are TRBV28 and TRBJ2-3; 7 positions match TRBD1. V lost 5 bases, J lost 6 bases, and 17 bases stayed unmatched. CDR1 is MDHEN and CDR2 is SYDVKM in the germline V gene. This CDR3 contains 17 residues. DNA for the CDR3: TGTGCCAGCAGTGTACGACCGGGACAGCTAGGAAGGGATACGCAGTATTTT. The encoded protein is CASSVRPGQLGRDTQYF.

The rearrangement links TRBV29-1 to TRBJ1-4; tentatively, D is TRBD1 (5 bases). Germline assignment: CDR1 SQVTM and CDR2 ANQGSEA. The CDR3 loop spans 13 amino acids. The ends were cut back, 1 base at V and 10 bases at J, with 13 bases in the middle. CDR3: CSVEVGHVGKLFF. CDR3 coding DNA: TGCAGCGTTGAAGTCGGACATGTAGGAAAACTGTTTTTT.

As concerns this clone: Other nucleotide sequences in the sample specify the same CDR3. V gene TRBV7-2 combines with J gene TRBJ2-7; 9 bases align to TRBD2. Germline V gene data show CDR1 as SGHTA and CDR2 as FQGNSA. Losses at the gene ends were 1 base for V and 3 bases for J; bases not matched to a gene: 4. The CDR3 is 15 residues long. In DNA, the CDR3 is TGTGCCAGCAGCTTAGGAGGTAGCGGGAGCTACGAGCAGTACTTC. As protein: CASSLGGSGSYEQYF. Together with reference TRBV7-2 and TRBJ2-7, the CDR3 gives the full variable domain: GAGVSQSPSNKVTEKGKDVELRCDPISGHTALYWYRQSLGQGLEFLIYFQGNSAPDKSGLPSDRFSAERTGGSVSTLTIQRTQQEDSAVYLCASSLGGSGSYEQYFGPGTRLTVT.

V and J are TRBV18 and TRBJ2-2; D is perhaps TRBD1 (5 bases). In germline, CDR1 is KGHSH, CDR2 LQKENI. There are 16 residues in the CDR3. Trimming took 0 bases from V and 6 from J, leaving 14 bases between them. The CDR3: CASSPPGLRNAGELFF. The CDR3 bases are TGTGCCAGCTCACCACCGGGGCTTAGAAATGCCGGGGAGCTGTTTTTT.

J is TRBJ1-1 and V is TRBV7-9; the match to TRBD1 covers 7 bases. Trimming at V came to 5 bases and at J to 7 bases, leaving 7 bases not matched to a gene. This CDR3 has 13 amino acids. Germline V lookup: CDR1 SEHNR, CDR2 FQNEAQ (reference sequence). The CDR3 DNA sequence: TGTGCCAGCAGCCTTCAGGGGGACATTGAAGCTTTCTTT. It codes for CASSLQGDIEAFF.

The chain has TRBV11-2 and TRBJ2-5; D is possibly TRBD1 (5 bases). The J call may be faulty, since TRBJ2-7 better matches the DNA end. Looked up from germline, CDR1 is SGHAT and CDR2 is FQNNGV. CDR3 length equals 14 residues. DNA for the CDR3: TGTGCCAGCAGCTTAAATAGACAGTCTTACGAGCAGTACTTC. Translation: CASSLNRQSYEQYF.